This is a list of T cell receptor beta chains from one sample in a study of T cell responses to AZD1222 COVID-19 vaccine. Libraries were prepared by immunoSEQ multiplex PCR; TCRdb keeps only in-frame clonotypes and omits some of them. This sample yields about 150,000 clones, of which around 90% are seen a single time; about 1.4% belongs to the top ten. The sequences come from peripheral blood, collected on day 0 of AZD1222 vaccination. Receptors were obtained from an adult in good health. Each CDR3 is given with its conserved first and last residue. A D gene is named only where the DNA matches it firmly. Some rows have no size entry. The others give once, few or many, or a class for an expanded clone.

d_call clone_size j_call v_call cdr3_length cdr3_aa cdr3_nt
TRBD1 few TRBJ1-1 TRBV18 17 CASSPLPGTGSGTEAFF TGTGCCAGCTCACCCTTGCCCGGGACAGGGTCGGGAACTGAAGCTTTCTTT
TRBD1 NA TRBJ1-4 TRBV2 15 CASKGASGTNEKLFF TGTGCCAGCAAGGGGGCTTCGGGAACTAATGAAAAACTGTTTTTT
NA NA TRBJ1-2 TRBV6-2/TRBV6-3 13 CASSLILPYGYTF TGTGCCAGCAGCCTGATACTGCCCTATGGCTACACCTTC
TRBD1 NA TRBJ2-7 TRBV19 17 CASSIQGPDRAPYEQYF TGTGCCAGTAGTATTCAGGGACCCGACAGGGCGCCCTACGAGCAGTACTTC
NA NA TRBJ1-5 TRBV28 17 CASSLMSGRGLNQPQHF TGTGCCAGCAGTTTAATGTCGGGCAGGGGTCTCAATCAGCCCCAGCATTTT
NA NA TRBJ1-1 TRBV28 16 CASSFAAGILNTEAFF TGTGCCAGCAGTTTTGCAGCCGGGATTTTGAACACTGAAGCTTTCTTT
NA NA TRBJ2-1 TRBV14 17 CASSHFRLGSSYNEQFF TGTGCCAGCAGCCATTTTAGGTTAGGGAGCTCCTACAATGAGCAGTTCTTC
TRBD2 NA TRBJ2-3 TRBV28 15 CASSLAGLNTDTQYF TGTGCCAGCAGCCTAGCGGGGCTCAACACAGATACGCAGTATTTT
TRBD1 NA TRBJ1-4 TRBV24-1 12 CAVGTDNEKLFF TGTGCCGTCGGGACAGATAATGAAAAACTGTTTTTT
NA NA TRBJ1-1 TRBV4-1 15 CASSQHHPLNTEAFF TGCGCCAGCAGCCAACATCATCCACTGAACACTGAAGCTTTCTTT
NA NA TRBJ2-1 TRBV3-1/TRBV3-2 12 CASSQVAGEQFF TGTGCCAGCAGCCAAGTCGCGGGAGAGCAGTTCTTC
NA NA TRBJ1-2 TRBV21-1 12 CASSKDPVGYTF TGTGCCAGCAGCAAAGACCCGGTTGGCTACACCTTC
NA NA TRBJ1-1 TRBV27 13 CASSHGRDTEAFF TGTGCCAGCAGCCACGGGAGGGACACTGAAGCTTTCTTT
NA NA TRBJ1-1 TRBV12-5 17 CASGLVLGRGWNTEAFF TGTGCTAGTGGTTTGGTCCTGGGCAGGGGTTGGAACACTGAAGCTTTCTTT
NA NA TRBJ1-1 TRBV3-1/TRBV3-2 13 CASSQDRTSEAFF TGTGCCAGCAGCCAAGATAGGACCTCTGAAGCTTTCTTT
NA NA TRBJ2-1 TRBV6-6 15 CASSQPGHDYNEQFF TGTGCCAGCAGCCAGCCGGGACATGACTACAATGAGCAGTTCTTC
TRBD2 NA TRBJ2-1 TRBV7-9 17 CASRRPGLAGPRGEQFF TGTGCCAGCAGACGTCCGGGACTAGCGGGCCCCAGGGGTGAGCAGTTCTTC
NA NA TRBJ2-5 TRBV28 14 CASSLMDRQETQYF TGTGCCAGCAGTTTAATGGACAGACAAGAGACCCAGTACTTC
NA NA TRBJ1-5 TRBV6-1 13 CASSDLGRQPQHF TGTGCCAGCAGTGATCTGGGGCGTCAGCCCCAGCATTTT
NA NA TRBJ2-1 TRBV30 12 CAWTSAGNEQFF TGTGCCTGGACCTCAGCGGGTAATGAGCAGTTCTTC
NA once TRBJ2-1 TRBV2 14 CASSDGVLTYEQFF TGTGCCAGCAGTGATGGTGTCTTGACCTATGAGCAGTTCTTC
NA NA TRBJ2-1 TRBV6-6 14 CASSFTNTGNEQFF TGTGCCAGCAGTTTTACTAACACCGGCAATGAGCAGTTCTTC
NA NA TRBJ2-1 TRBV11-2 18 CASSLGSPHGRTYNEQFF TGTGCCAGCAGCTTAGGATCCCCCCACGGGAGAACCTACAATGAGCAGTTCTTC
NA NA TRBJ1-2 TRBV12-3/TRBV12-4 13 CASSLAGSYGYTF TGTGCCAGCAGTTTAGCAGGGAGCTATGGCTACACCTTC
TRBD1 once TRBJ1-2 TRBV6-6 13 CASSPTGDYGYTF TGTGCCAGCAGTCCGACAGGGGACTATGGCTACACCTTC
NA NA TRBJ1-1 TRBV18 15 CASSGGGRDGTEAFF TGTGCCAGCTCAGGCGGGGGGAGAGATGGCACTGAAGCTTTCTTT
NA NA TRBJ1-1 TRBV28 17 CASSLWGRKSSNTEAFF TGTGCCAGCAGTTTATGGGGACGGAAGTCTAGTAACACTGAAGCTTTCTTT
NA once TRBJ1-4 TRBV10-3 13 CAISEGASEKLFF TGTGCCATCAGTGAGGGGGCAAGTGAAAAACTGTTTTTT
NA NA TRBJ1-5 TRBV18 14 CASSAGYSNQPQHF TGTGCCAGCTCAGCCGGGTATAGCAATCAGCCCCAGCATTTT
NA NA TRBJ2-2 TRBV7-8 11 CASSPTAELFF TGTGCCAGCAGCCCGACTGCGGAGCTGTTTTTT
NA NA TRBJ1-1 TRBV10-1 13 CASSESGQYSTFF TGCGCCAGCAGTGAGTCCGGACAGTACTCCACTTTCTTT
TRBD1 NA TRBJ1-2 TRBV18 16 CASSPSRGLLNYGYTF TGTGCCAGCTCACCAAGCAGGGGGCTCCTTAACTATGGCTACACCTTC
NA once TRBJ2-7 TRBV24-1 14 CATSDETRAGEQYF TGTGCCACCAGCGACGAAACCAGGGCGGGCGAGCAGTACTTC
NA NA TRBJ1-2 TRBV6-5 14 CASSLTGDSYGYTF TGTGCCAGCAGTTTAACCGGGGATAGCTATGGCTACACCTTC
TRBD1 NA TRBJ2-7 TRBV11-2 16 CASSSIRGRWAYEQYF TGTGCCAGCAGCTCGATCAGGGGGCGCTGGGCCTACGAGCAGTACTTC
TRBD1 NA TRBJ1-2 TRBV9 15 CASSPYAGTDYGYTF TGTGCCAGCAGCCCCTACGCCGGGACAGATTATGGCTACACCTTC
NA NA TRBJ1-2 TRBV4-2 14 CASSQELSYYGYTF TGTGCCAGCAGCCAAGAGCTTTCTTACTATGGCTACACCTTC
NA once TRBJ2-1 TRBV19 15 CASSIGRRTYNEQFF TGTGCCAGTAGTATAGGGAGACGAACCTACAATGAGCAGTTCTTC
TRBD1 once TRBJ1-6 TRBV7-2 15 CASSLYEGANSPLHF TGTGCCAGCAGCTTATATGAGGGGGCCAATTCACCCCTCCACTTT
NA NA TRBJ1-1 TRBV28 13 CASSLGPILEAFF TGTGCCAGCAGTTTGGGTCCTATTCTTGAAGCTTTCTTT
NA NA TRBJ1-2 TRBV7-2 16 CASSLIDLRTIYGYTF TGTGCCAGCAGCTTAATTGATCTGCGGACGATCTATGGCTACACCTTC
NA NA TRBJ2-2 TRBV19 15 CASSIEGTVTGELFF TGTGCCAGTAGTATAGAGGGGACCGTTACCGGGGAGCTGTTTTTT
NA NA TRBJ1-4 TRBV27 13 CASIGQVNEKLFF TGTGCCAGCATTGGGCAGGTTAATGAAAAACTGTTTTTT
NA NA TRBJ1-1 TRBV13 16 CASSYRLGRPNTEAFF TGTGCCAGCAGTTACAGATTAGGCAGACCGAACACTGAAGCTTTCTTT
NA once TRBJ2-2 TRBV6-6 13 CAVYRGARGELFF TGTGCCGTCTATCGGGGGGCAAGAGGGGAGCTGTTTTTT
NA NA TRBJ1-2 TRBV19 15 CASSRQASLNYGYTF TGTGCCAGTAGTAGGCAGGCCTCACTTAACTATGGCTACACCTTC
NA NA TRBJ2-2 TRBV6-5 15 CASTPGQQKTGELFF TGTGCCAGCACCCCGGGACAACAGAAGACCGGGGAGCTGTTTTTT
NA NA TRBJ1-3 TRBV2 15 CASSEAPSSGNTIYF TGTGCCAGCAGTGAAGCACCGAGCTCTGGAAACACCATATATTTT
NA NA TRBJ2-1 TRBV2 14 CASTNWAKNNEQFF TGTGCCAGCACCAATTGGGCTAAGAACAATGAGCAGTTCTTC
NA NA TRBJ1-1 TRBV7-9 15 CASSLSDRLNTEAFF TGTGCCAGCAGCTTATCCGACAGGTTGAACACTGAAGCTTTCTTT
TRBD1 NA TRBJ2-2 TRBV13 20 CASSLMNRGPMGFNTGELFF TGTGCCAGCAGCCTAATGAACAGGGGGCCCATGGGGTTCAACACCGGGGAGCTGTTTTTT
NA NA TRBJ2-7 TRBV6-2/TRBV6-3 13 CASSYGGPNEQYF TGTGCCAGCAGTTACGGCGGACCTAACGAGCAGTACTTC
NA NA TRBJ2-7 TRBV7-9 11 CASSFQSEQYF TGTGCCAGCAGCTTTCAGAGCGAGCAGTACTTC
NA NA TRBJ1-5 TRBV29-1 13 CSAGGLAGQPQHF TGCAGCGCCGGGGGACTAGCGGGTCAGCCCCAGCATTTT
NA once TRBJ2-1 TRBV11-1 14 CASSSSRGTGEQFF TGTGCCAGCAGCTCAAGCCGGGGAACAGGTGAGCAGTTCTTC
NA once TRBJ2-2 TRBV7-3 17 CASSLRAGGDRHGELFF TGTGCCAGCAGCTTAAGGGCCGGGGGAGACCGACACGGGGAGCTGTTTTTT
NA NA TRBJ2-5 TRBV7-6 15 CASSVNRVVQETQYF TGTGCCAGCAGCGTCAACAGGGTTGTCCAAGAGACCCAGTACTTC
TRBD2 NA TRBJ2-1 TRBV7-9 18 CASSPQFRTSGPYNEQFF TGTGCCAGCAGCCCGCAATTTAGGACTAGCGGGCCATACAATGAGCAGTTCTTC